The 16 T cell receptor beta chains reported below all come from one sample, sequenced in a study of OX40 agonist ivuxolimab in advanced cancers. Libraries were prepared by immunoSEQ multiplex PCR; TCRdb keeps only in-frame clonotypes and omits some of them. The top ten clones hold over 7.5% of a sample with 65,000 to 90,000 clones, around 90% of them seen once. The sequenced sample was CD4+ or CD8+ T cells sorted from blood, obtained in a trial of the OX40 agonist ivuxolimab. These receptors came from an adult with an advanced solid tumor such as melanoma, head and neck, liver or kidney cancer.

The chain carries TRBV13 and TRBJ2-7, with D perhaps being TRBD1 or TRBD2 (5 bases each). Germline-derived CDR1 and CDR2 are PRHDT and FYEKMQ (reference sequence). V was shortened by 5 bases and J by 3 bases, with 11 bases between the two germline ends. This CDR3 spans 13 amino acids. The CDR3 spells CASSGGSRYEQYF. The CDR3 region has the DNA TGTGCCAGCAGCGGGGGTTCCCGCTACGAGCAGTACTTC.

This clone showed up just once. The CDR3 bases are TGCGCCAGCAGCAAGGACAGTGACTATGGCTACACCTTC. This encodes CASSKDSDYGYTF. The J gene is TRBJ1-2, the V gene TRBV5-1; TRBD1 is a possible D gene (6 bases). Germline CDR1 reads SGHRS; CDR2 reads YFSETQ. The CDR3 is 13 amino acids. Trimming removed 4 bases at V and 3 bases at J, with 10 bases between.

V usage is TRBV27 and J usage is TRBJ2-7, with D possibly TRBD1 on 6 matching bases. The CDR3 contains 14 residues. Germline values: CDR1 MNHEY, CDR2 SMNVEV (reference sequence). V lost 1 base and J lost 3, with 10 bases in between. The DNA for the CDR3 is TGTGCCAGCAGTTTATACAGGACAGACTACGAGCAGTACTTC. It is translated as CASSLYRTDYEQYF.

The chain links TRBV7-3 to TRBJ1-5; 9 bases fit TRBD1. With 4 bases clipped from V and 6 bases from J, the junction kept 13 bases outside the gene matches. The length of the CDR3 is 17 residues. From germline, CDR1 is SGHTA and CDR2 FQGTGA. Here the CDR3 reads CASSSPGPGTGSQPQHF. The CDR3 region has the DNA TGTGCCAGCAGCTCGCCTGGACCCGGGACAGGGAGTCAGCCCCAGCATTTT. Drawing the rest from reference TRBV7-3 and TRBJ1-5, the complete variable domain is GAGVSQTPSNKVTEKGKYVELRCDPISGHTALYWYRQSLGQGPEFLIYFQGTGAADDSGLPNDRFFAVRPEGSVSTLKIQRTERGDSAVYLCASSSPGPGTGSQPQHFGDGTRLSIL.

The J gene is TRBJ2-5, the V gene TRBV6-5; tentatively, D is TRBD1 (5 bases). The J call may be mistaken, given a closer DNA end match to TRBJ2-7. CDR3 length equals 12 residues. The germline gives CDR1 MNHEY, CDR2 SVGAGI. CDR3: CASSYQGYEQYF. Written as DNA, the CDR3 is TGTGCCAGCAGTTACCAGGGTTACGAGCAGTACTTC.

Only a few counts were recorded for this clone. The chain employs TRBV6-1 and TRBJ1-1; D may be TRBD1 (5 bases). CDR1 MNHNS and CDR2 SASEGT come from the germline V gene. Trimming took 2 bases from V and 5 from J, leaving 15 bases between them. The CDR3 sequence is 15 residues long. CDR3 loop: CASSERDDRLTEAFF. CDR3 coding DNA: TGTGCCAGCAGTGAACGGGACGACAGATTAACTGAAGCTTTCTTT.

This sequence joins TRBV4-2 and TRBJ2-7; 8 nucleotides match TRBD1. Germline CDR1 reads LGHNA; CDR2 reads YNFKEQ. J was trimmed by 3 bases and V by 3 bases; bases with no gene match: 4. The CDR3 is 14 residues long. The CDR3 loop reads CASSQLDRGYEQYF. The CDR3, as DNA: TGTGCCAGCAGCCAGCTAGACAGGGGCTACGAGCAGTACTTC.

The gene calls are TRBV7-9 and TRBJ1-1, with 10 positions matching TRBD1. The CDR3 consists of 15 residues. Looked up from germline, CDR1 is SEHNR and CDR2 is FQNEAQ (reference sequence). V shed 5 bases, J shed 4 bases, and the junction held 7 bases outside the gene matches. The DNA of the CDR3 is TGTGCCAGCAGCCCGAGGGACAGGGGTTTCACTGAAGCTTTCTTT. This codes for CASSPRDRGFTEAFF.

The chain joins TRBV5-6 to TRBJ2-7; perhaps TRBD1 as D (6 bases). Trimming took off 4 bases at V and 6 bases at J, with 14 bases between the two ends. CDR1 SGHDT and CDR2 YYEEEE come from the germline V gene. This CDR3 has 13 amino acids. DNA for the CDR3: TGTGCCAGCAGCGGCAGGGGTTTCCTCGAGCAGTACTTC. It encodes CASSGRGFLEQYF.

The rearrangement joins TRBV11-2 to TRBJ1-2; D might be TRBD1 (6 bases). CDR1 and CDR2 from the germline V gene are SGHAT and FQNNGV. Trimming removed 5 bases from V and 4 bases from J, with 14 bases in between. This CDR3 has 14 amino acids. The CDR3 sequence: CASSNPRTAYGYTF. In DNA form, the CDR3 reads TGTGCCAGCAGCAACCCCCGGACAGCCTATGGCTACACCTTC.

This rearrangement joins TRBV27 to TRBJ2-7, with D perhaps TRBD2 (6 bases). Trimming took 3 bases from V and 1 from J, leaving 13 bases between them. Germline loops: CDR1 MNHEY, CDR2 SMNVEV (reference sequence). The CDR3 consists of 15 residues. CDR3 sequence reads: CASSFFGTGSYEQYF. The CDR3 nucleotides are TGTGCCAGCAGTTTCTTTGGGACTGGTTCCTACGAGCAGTACTTC.

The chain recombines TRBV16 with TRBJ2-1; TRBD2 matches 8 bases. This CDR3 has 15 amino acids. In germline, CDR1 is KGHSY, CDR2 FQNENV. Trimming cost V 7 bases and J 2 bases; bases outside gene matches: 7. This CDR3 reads CASTSGGVAYNEQFF. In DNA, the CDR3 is TGTGCCAGCACCTCGGGGGGGGTGGCCTACAATGAGCAGTTCTTC.

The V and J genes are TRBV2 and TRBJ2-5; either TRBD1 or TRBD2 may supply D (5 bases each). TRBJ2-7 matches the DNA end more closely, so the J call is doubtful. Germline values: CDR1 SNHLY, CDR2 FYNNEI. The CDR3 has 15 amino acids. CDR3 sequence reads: CAITKGRDPSYEQYF. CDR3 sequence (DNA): TGTGCCATAACGAAGGGCAGGGACCCCTCCTACGAGCAGTACTTC.

The CDR3 DNA reads as TGTGCCAGCAGTCCCCTGTCGGAGAACACTGAAGCTTTCTTT. Translating gives CASSPLSENTEAFF. The V gene is TRBV7-9, the J gene TRBJ1-1; D remains ambiguous. CDR1 and CDR2 (germline): SEHNR, FQNEAQ (reference sequence). The CDR3 is 14 residues long. Between the trimmed V and J ends, which lost 6 bases and 1 base, there was a span of 12 bases.

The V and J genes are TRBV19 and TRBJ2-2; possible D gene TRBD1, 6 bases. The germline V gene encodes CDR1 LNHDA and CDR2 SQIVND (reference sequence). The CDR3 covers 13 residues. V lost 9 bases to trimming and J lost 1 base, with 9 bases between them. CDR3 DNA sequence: TGTGCCAGCGACAGGTTGAACACCGGGGAGCTGTTTTTT. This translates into CASDRLNTGELFF.

The CDR3 DNA reads TGTGCCAGCAGTTCGGGGGATGGGGGAAAACTGTTTTTT. It is translated as CASSSGDGGKLFF. V is TRBV6-5 and J is TRBJ1-4; the D gene is possibly TRBD1 (5 bases). The germline V and J ends were trimmed by 4 bases and 10 bases, with 13 bases remaining between them. Germline CDR1 is MNHEY and CDR2 is SVGAGI. CDR3 length equals 13 residues.